Included here is one T cell receptor (beta chain) sequence, with context. This sample is part of a study of blood T cell repertoires in COVID-19. TCRdb's copy holds only in-frame clones and misses some; the assay was immunoSEQ multiplex PCR. The repertoire holds some 55,000 clones, with about 90% as singletons. This CDR3 spans 12 amino acids. Germline CDR1 and CDR2: LGHDT and YNNKEL (reference sequence). V lost 1 base to trimming and J lost 5 bases, with 5 bases between them. The source is a man between 60 and 70 years old with acute or convalescent COVID-19. The rearrangement links TRBV3-1 (or the pseudogene TRBV3-2) to TRBJ2-5, with D uncertain. The sequencing sample was made of peripheral blood. DNA of the CDR3: TGTGCCAGCAGCCAAGCCCGGGAGACCCAGTACTTC. It yields the protein CASSQARETQYF.